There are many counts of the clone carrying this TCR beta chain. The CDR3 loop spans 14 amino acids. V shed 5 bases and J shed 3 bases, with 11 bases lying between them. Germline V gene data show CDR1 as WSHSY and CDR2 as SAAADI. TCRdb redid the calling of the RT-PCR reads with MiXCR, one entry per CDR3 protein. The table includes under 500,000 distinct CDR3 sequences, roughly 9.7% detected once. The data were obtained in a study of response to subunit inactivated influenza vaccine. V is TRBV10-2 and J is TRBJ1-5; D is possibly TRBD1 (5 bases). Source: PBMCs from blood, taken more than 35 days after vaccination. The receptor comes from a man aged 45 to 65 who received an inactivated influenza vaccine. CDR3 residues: CASSPTGINQPQHF. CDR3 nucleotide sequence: TGCGCCAGCAGTCCCACAGGAATCAATCAGCCCCAGCATTTT.